This TCR beta chain is from a study of blood T cell repertoires in COVID-19. The V end lost 6 bases, the J end lost 3 bases, and 14 bases lay between the germline ends. The CDR3 contains 14 residues. CDR1 SNHLY and CDR2 FYNNEI come from the germline V gene. The assay was immunoSEQ multiplex PCR, and TCRdb's table has in-frame clones only and misses some. The sample consists of about 260,000 clones, approximately 90% of them appearing once. The clonotype was recovered from a woman in her twenties or thirties with acute COVID-19. The chain recombines TRBV2 with TRBJ1-2; D is possibly TRBD1 (5 bases). Material: PBMCs or T cells enriched from blood (not recorded which). The CDR3 here is CASRADSNYYGYTF. The CDR3 bases are TGTGCCAGCAGGGCAGACAGCAACTACTATGGCTACACCTTC.